This T cell receptor (beta chain) was captured by sequencing in a study of T cells in localized non-small cell lung cancer. Study-wide findings and caveats: A higher density of T cells in blood coincided with extended overall survival. Exceeding tumor, uninvolved adjacent lung had the highest T cell clonality. Turning up in adjacent lung were a median approximately 60 of the top 100 tumor clones.

In germline, CDR1 is SGHAT, CDR2 FQDESV (reference sequence). The ends lost 4 bases at V and 7 bases at J; junction bases unmatched: 7. The CDR3 extends over 13 amino acids. Remarks on this clone: What it recognizes is unknown.

Generated by immunoSEQ multiplex PCR, the TCRdb table keeps only in-frame clones and is missing some. The data show just under 80,000 clones, approximately 80% seen once. Here the sequenced sample was peripheral blood, taken before any cancer treatment. The origin of this receptor is a female donor older than 55 with stage I lung adenocarcinoma. The V call is TRBV11-1, the J call TRBJ2-7; 7 bases align to TRBD2. The CDR3, as DNA: TGTGCCAGCAGCTCCACCCGAGCGGGGGAGCAGTACTTC. It translates to CASSSTRAGEQYF.